A selection of T cell receptor beta chains follows, all from one sample in a study of regulatory T cells in long-lasting Graves disease. TCRdb ran MiXCR on the multiplex PCR reads and lists one entry per CDR3 protein. Found here are hundreds of thousands of distinct CDR3 sequences, around 20% of them singletons; the top ten hold over 7.5%. The specimen comprised peripheral blood mononuclear cells (PBMCs), sampled when the disease was refractory, from a patient treated with antithyroid drugs. The source of these receptors is a female donor with Graves disease. The CDR3 runs from the conserved cysteine through the conserved F or W. The D gene is left open where the match is weak. Only some rows state a clone size, as once, few, many or a class for expanded clones.

many	-	TRBV7-9	TRBJ1-1	TGTGCCAGCAGCTGGGCCCCAGGGGCCGGTACTGAAGCTTTCTTT	CASSWAPGAGTEAFF
few	-	TRBV11-1	TRBJ1-6	TGTGCCAGCAGCTTATTTCCTCGGCGGGATAATTCACCCCTCCACTTT	CASSLFPRRDNSPLHF
many	TRBD2	TRBV7-9	TRBJ2-2	TGTGCCAGCAGCTTAGCCCGCGGGAGCACCGGGGAGCTGTTTTTT	CASSLARGSTGELFF
few	-	TRBV5-1	TRBJ2-2	TGCGCCAGCTATCAGGGAGGTACCACCGGGGGGCTGTTTTTT	CASYQGGTTGGLFF
many	-	TRBV3-1	TRBJ1-2	TGTGCCAGCAGCCAAGGCGAGAGCAACTATGGCTACACCTTC	CASSQGESNYGYTF
-	-	TRBV29-1	TRBJ2-2	TGCAGCGTTCCCGGGAACACCGGGGAGCTGTTTTTT	CSVPGNTGELFF
few	-	TRBV5-6	TRBJ2-5	TGTGCCAGCAGCTCCACAGGGAGGGGGTTAGAGACCCAGTACTTC	CASSSTGRGLETQYF
few	TRBD1	TRBV9	TRBJ2-7	TGTGCCAGCAGCGGGCCGGGACAGACCTACGAGCAGTACTTC	CASSGPGQTYEQYF
many	-	TRBV2	TRBJ2-1	TGTGCCAGCGAGCGCGGGGAGGTCAATGAGCAGTTCTTC	CASERGEVNEQFF
many	-	TRBV4-3	TRBJ1-2	TGTGCCAGCAGCCAAGGTGGAGCTAACTATGGCTACACCTTC	CASSQGGANYGYTF
many	-	TRBV29-1	TRBJ1-1	TGCAGCGTTGGGCTGAGCGGGGACACTGAAGCTTTCTTT	CSVGLSGDTEAFF
few	-	TRBV15	TRBJ2-7	TGTGCCACCAGCAGAGAACCTGGGACTTCCTACGAGCAGTACTTC	CATSREPGTSYEQYF
many	-	TRBV28	TRBJ1-1	TGTGCCAGCAGTTCGGATGTCGATAACACTGAAGCTTTCTTT	CASSSDVDNTEAFF
-	TRBD2	TRBV5-5	TRBJ2-2	TGTGCCAGCAGCTTGGAGGGACTAGCGGGAGGCCTTAGGGCCGGGGAGCTGTTTTTT	CASSLEGLAGGLRAGELFF
few	TRBD1	TRBV5-1	TRBJ1-2	TGCGCCAGCAGCGTGTCTGGACAGGTCTATGGCTACACCTTC	CASSVSGQVYGYTF
-	-	TRBV29-1	TRBJ2-5	TGCAGCGTTGAACCCAGGGAATTGGGGAAGTTGCAAGAGACCCAGTACTTC	CSVEPRELGKLQETQYF
many	-	TRBV2	TRBJ2-7	-	CASSSSGVPAYEQYF
few	TRBD1	TRBV9	TRBJ1-2	TGTGCCAGCAGCCCCCAGGACAGGGACTATGGCTACACCTTC	CASSPQDRDYGYTF
-	-	TRBV27	TRBJ2-5	TGTGCCAGCAGTATAACACGGGGGCCGCAAGAGACCCAGTACTTC	CASSITRGPQETQYF
few	-	TRBV7-2	TRBJ2-7	TGCGCCAGCAGCTTGGGCCATCCTAGCGACGAGCAGTACTTC	CASSLGHPSDEQYF
many	TRBD1	TRBV12-3/TRBV12-4	TRBJ1-5	TGTGCCAGCAGTTGGACAGGGTCGAGTAATCAGCCCCAGCATTTT	CASSWTGSSNQPQHF
-	TRBD2	TRBV20-1	TRBJ2-7	TGCAGTGCTAGTTCGCTAGCGGGAGTCTGGTCCTACGAGCAGTACTTC	CSASSLAGVWSYEQYF
few	TRBD1	TRBV27	TRBJ1-2	TGTGCCAGCAGTTTAACCGACAGGGGGCGCATCTATGGCTACACCTTC	CASSLTDRGRIYGYTF
few	TRBD2	TRBV7-9	TRBJ2-5	TGTGCCAGCAGCTTAAGAGCGGGAGGCGTTGAAGAGACCCAGTACTTC	CASSLRAGGVEETQYF